This T cell receptor (beta chain) originates from a study of ipilimumab plus nivolumab after autologous stem cell transplantation. Here immunoSEQ multiplex PCR was the method, and the copy in TCRdb shows in-frame clones only, minus some. The sample carries about 24,000 clones, just over 85% recorded once. V was pared by 5 bases and J by 5 bases, with 9 bases of the junction left unmatched. Germline V gene data show CDR1 as PRHDT and CDR2 as FYEKMQ (reference sequence). The CDR3 covers 16 residues. This sequence was found in a male donor with diffuse large B-cell lymphoma. Sequenced material: PBMCs, taken in a trial of ipilimumab plus nivolumab as post-transplant consolidation. V and J are TRBV13 and TRBJ2-3; TRBD2 agrees at 11 bases. The CDR3 coding sequence is TGTGCCAGCAGCGGTAGGACTAGCGGGTTGGTAGATACGCAGTATTTT. This translates into CASSGRTSGLVDTQYF.